The rows below give T cell receptor beta chains drawn from one sample of a study of blood T cell repertoires in COVID-19. The assay was immunoSEQ multiplex PCR, and TCRdb's table has in-frame clones only and misses some. The sample lists about 330,000 clones; nearly 90% were seen once. Sequencing input: PBMCs or T cells enriched from blood (not recorded which). The receptor set was obtained from a woman under 40 who had recovered from COVID-19. Both conserved end residues are part of each CDR3. A D gene is named only where the DNA matches it firmly. Clone size is given for some rows only: seen once, a few or many times, or a class if the clone is expanded.

>-|TRBJ1-4|-|TRBV3-1/TRBV3-2
CASSGSGHQAPNEKLFF
TGTGCCAGCAGCGGATCGGGACACCAAGCCCCCAATGAAAAACTGTTTTTT
>-|TRBJ1-2|once|TRBV21-1
CASSKAVQGSNYGYTF
TGTGCCAGCAGCAAAGCGGTTCAGGGGTCTAACTATGGCTACACCTTC
>-|TRBJ2-7|-|TRBV6-5
CASSYYYEQYF
TGTGCCAGCAGTTATTACTACGAGCAGTACTTC
>TRBD2|TRBJ2-3|once|TRBV9
CASGAGVPDTQYF
TGTGCCAGCGGGGCGGGGGTCCCAGATACGCAGTATTTT
>TRBD1|TRBJ1-6|-|TRBV27
CASRAGTGALISYNSPLHF
TGTGCCAGCAGGGCCGGGACAGGGGCCCTTATCTCATATAATTCACCCCTCCACTTT
>-|TRBJ1-5|-|TRBV5-5
CASSVTQGGGFGQPQHF
TGTGCCAGCAGCGTGACTCAGGGAGGGGGTTTCGGGCAGCCCCAGCATTTT
>-|TRBJ1-2|-|TRBV19
CASSGRTENYGYTF
TGTGCCAGTAGCGGGCGGACAGAAAACTATGGCTACACCTTC
>-|TRBJ2-7|few|TRBV7-2
CASSLQAYEQYF
TGTGCCAGCAGCTTGCAGGCCTACGAGCAGTACTTC
>TRBD1|TRBJ1-1|once|TRBV19
CATGQGGWSGTEAFF
TGTGCCACCGGACAGGGTGGATGGTCCGGGACTGAAGCTTTCTTT
>TRBD2|TRBJ2-2|-|TRBV19
CASSISRGVFDTGELFF
TGTGCCAGTAGTATATCCCGGGGGGTATTCGACACCGGGGAGCTGTTTTTT
>-|TRBJ2-5|once|TRBV19
CASSIEFGRAQETQYF
TGTGCCAGTAGTATTGAATTTGGCAGGGCACAAGAGACCCAGTACTTC
>-|TRBJ1-2|-|TRBV9
CASSTPRGSHGYTF
TGTGCCAGCAGCACTCCTCGGGGATCCCATGGCTACACCTTC
>TRBD1|TRBJ1-2|-|TRBV15
CATSRETGGGYGYTF
TGTGCCACCAGCAGAGAAACAGGGGGGGGCTATGGCTACACCTTC
>-|TRBJ1-1|-|TRBV5-1
CASSLGGGTEAFF
TGCGCCAGCAGCTTGGGGGGAGGCACTGAAGCTTTCTTT
>TRBD1|TRBJ1-3|-|TRBV6-5
CASSYSQGAVGNTIYF
TGTGCCAGCAGTTACTCGCAGGGGGCAGTCGGAAACACCATATATTTT
>-|TRBJ1-5|-|TRBV18
CASSLEGIGQPQHF
TGTGCCAGCTCACTCGAGGGTATCGGGCAGCCCCAGCATTTT
>TRBD1|TRBJ1-1|few|TRBV7-9
CASSLGDREAFF
TGTGCCAGCAGCTTAGGGGACAGGGAAGCTTTCTTT
>TRBD1|TRBJ1-4|-|TRBV30
CAWSLYRDRAEKLFF
TGTGCCTGGAGCCTATATCGGGACAGGGCTGAAAAACTGTTTTTT
>-|TRBJ1-6|-|TRBV19
CASSSRGGNSPLHF
TGTGCCAGTAGTAGTAGGGGCGGCAATTCACCCCTCCACTTT
>TRBD1|TRBJ1-2|-|TRBV6-5
CASSQGQLYGYTF
TGTGCCAGCAGCCAGGGACAGCTCTATGGCTACACCTTC
>-|TRBJ1-2|-|TRBV9
CASSAGTLNYGYTF
TGTGCCAGCAGCGCCGGGACACTTAACTATGGCTACACCTTC
>-|TRBJ2-2|once|TRBV7-9
CASSLAGLSGELFF
TGTGCCAGCAGCTTGGCGGGGTTGAGCGGGGAGCTGTTTTTT
>TRBD1|TRBJ1-1|few|TRBV30
CACQGTGRTEAFF
TGTGCCTGTCAAGGGACAGGAAGGACTGAAGCTTTCTTT
>TRBD1|TRBJ2-7|-|TRBV27
CASSSHRGQIYEQYF
TGTGCCAGCAGTTCCCACAGGGGGCAGATCTACGAGCAGTACTTC
>-|TRBJ2-5|-|TRBV30
CAWSPRVQETQYF
TGTGCCTGGAGTCCCAGGGTCCAAGAGACCCAGTACTTC
>TRBD1|TRBJ1-1|few|TRBV5-1
CASSLGDRDLTEAFF
TGCGCCAGCAGCCTGGGGGACAGGGATCTCACTGAAGCTTTCTTT
>-|TRBJ1-5|-|TRBV6-2/TRBV6-3
CASSRNDGTHNQPQHF
TGTGCCAGCAGTCGGAACGACGGGACACACAATCAGCCCCAGCATTTT
>-|TRBJ1-4|once|TRBV7-9
CASSFLGRATNEKLFF
TGTGCCAGCAGCTTTCTTGGCCGGGCAACTAATGAAAAACTGTTTTTT
>TRBD1|TRBJ1-6|once|TRBV6-5
CASSGQGDSPLHF
TGTGCCAGCAGCGGACAGGGCGATTCACCCCTCCACTTT
>-|TRBJ1-1|-|TRBV7-9
CASSLRRSGTEAFF
TGTGCCAGCAGCCTACGTCGTTCCGGCACTGAAGCTTTCTTT
>-|TRBJ1-2|few|TRBV5-6
CASSLVAGQNQDGYTF
TGTGCCAGCAGCTTGGTGGCAGGGCAAAATCAGGATGGCTACACCTTC
>-|TRBJ2-7|-|TRBV2
CASRDGITYEQYF
TGTGCCAGCAGGGACGGGATTACCTACGAGCAGTACTTC
>-|TRBJ2-5|-|TRBV5-1
CASSLLAGSETQYF
TGCGCCAGCAGCTTGTTGGCAGGGTCAGAGACCCAGTACTTC
>-|TRBJ1-3|-|TRBV29-1
CSVASKLLDTIYF
TGCAGCGTTGCCTCAAAGCTACTTGACACCATATATTTT
>-|TRBJ1-2|-|TRBV12-3/TRBV12-4
CASSSRYGYTF
TGTGCCAGCTCCTCCCGCTATGGCTACACCTTC
>-|TRBJ1-2|-|TRBV5-1
CASSLGERGYGYTF
TGCGCCAGCAGCTTGGGGGAACGGGGTTATGGCTACACCTTC
>-|TRBJ2-2|-|TRBV10-3
CAIGGAGNTGELFF
TGTGCCATCGGTGGTGCAGGGAACACCGGGGAGCTGTTTTTT
>-|TRBJ1-2|few|TRBV19
CASRSGGSLGYTF
TGTGCCAGTCGATCCGGGGGGTCCCTTGGCTACACCTTC
>TRBD1|TRBJ1-2|-|TRBV18
CASSPAGGSYGYTF
TGTGCCAGCTCACCAGCAGGGGGCAGCTATGGCTACACCTTC
>TRBD1|TRBJ1-1|-|TRBV19
CASRNTGVNTEAFF
TGTGCCAGTAGGAATACAGGGGTGAACACTGAAGCTTTCTTT
>-|TRBJ1-3|once|TRBV25-1
CASSDGSLSGNTIYF
TGTGCCAGCAGTGACGGGAGCCTCTCTGGAAACACCATATATTTT
>TRBD1|TRBJ2-7|-|TRBV5-1
CASFAGVRDRGVNEQYF
TGCGCCAGCTTCGCCGGTGTCAGGGACAGGGGCGTCAACGAGCAGTACTTC
>TRBD1|TRBJ1-2|-|TRBV14
CASSHPRTGWKGYTF
TGTGCCAGCAGCCACCCTCGGACAGGGTGGAAGGGCTACACCTTC
>-|TRBJ1-1|-|TRBV29-1
CSAQGPEAFF
TGCAGCGCTCAGGGGCCTGAAGCTTTCTTT
>TRBD1|TRBJ2-1|-|TRBV5-6
CASRSIGQGGPWGEQFF
TGTGCCAGCCGCTCTATAGGACAGGGTGGACCCTGGGGTGAGCAGTTCTTC
>-|TRBJ1-3|-|TRBV3-1/TRBV3-2
CASSLTPTVHSGNTIYF
TGTGCCAGCAGCCTGACCCCGACAGTGCACTCTGGAAACACCATATATTTT
>TRBD1|TRBJ1-2|-|TRBV28
CASSLGTGADYGYTF
TGTGCCAGCAGTTTAGGGACAGGGGCAGACTATGGCTACACCTTC
>TRBD1|TRBJ1-1|-|TRBV6-5
CATSIPDRATEAFF
TGTGCCACCTCTATCCCGGACAGGGCAACTGAAGCTTTCTTT
>-|TRBJ2-5|-|TRBV7-2
CASSLRLAVGETQYF
TGTGCCAGCAGCCTTCGCCTAGCCGTGGGGGAGACCCAGTACTTC